This TCR beta chain was identified during a study of long-term antiretroviral therapy in people with HIV. The cryopreserved samples used held about 0.95-10 million PBMC prior to extraction of DNA. This clone is labeled as medium-sized. As yet, its antigen is unknown. Overall study results and limits: Regardless of time point, clones expanded before ART dominated the repertoire. Transplant donor controls retained higher diversity, though diversity increased after ART.

Germline V gene data show CDR1 as SGDLS and CDR2 as YYNGEE. This CDR3 contains 14 residues. Trimming took 4 bases from V and 7 from J, leaving 17 bases between them. Survey level was the resolution at which the v3.0 immunoSEQ assay ran. Per-sample sequencing targets were roughly 40,000-50,000 T-cell genomes. Sequenced by immunoSEQ multiplex PCR; TCRdb stores in-frame clones only, minus some. The sample comprises 15,000 to 20,000 clones, 85% to 90% of which are singletons, and about 9.1% rests with the top ten. This clonotype was obtained from a man aged 45 to 65 with HIV. The sample was unsorted PBMCs, taken 4.2 years after starting antiretroviral therapy. The chain links TRBV9 to TRBJ1-1, with D unresolved. CDR3 loop: CASSRAGSMGEAFF. The CDR3 DNA sequence: TGTGCCAGCAGCCGGGCGGGGTCGATGGGTGAAGCTTTCTTT.